This T cell receptor beta chain came from a study of blood T cell repertoires in COVID-19. Study-level information: The cDNA or gDNA used as material had been derived from T cells, B-cell-depleted T cells, or PBMCs.

The authors' processing: Estimation of nucleated cell counts was performed using reference gene primer amplification. Only in-frame clones appear in the TCRdb table, and some are missing; sequencing was by immunoSEQ multiplex PCR. V, J and clone size are taken as reported in that table, and D and trimming were inferred from the DNA itself. The table has about 400,000 clones, approximately 90% seen once. J was trimmed by 2 bases and V by 9 bases; bases with no gene match: 5. There are 14 residues in the CDR3. Germline V gene data show CDR1 as MGHDK and CDR2 as SYGVNS. This clone was picked up one time.

This chain connects TRBV25-1 to TRBJ2-5; TRBD2 agrees at 11 bases. The source is a woman under 40 with acute or convalescent COVID-19. The specimen sequenced was peripheral blood. The CDR3 DNA reads TGTGCCAGGGGTGGGACTAGCGGACAAGAGACCCAGTACTTC. Its protein is CARGGTSGQETQYF. Together with reference TRBV25-1 and TRBJ2-5, the CDR3 gives the full variable domain: EADIYQTPRYLVIGTGKKITLECSQTMGHDKMYWYQQDPGMELHLIHYSYGVNSTEKGDLSSESTVSRIRTEHFPLTLESARPSHTSQYLCARGGTSGQETQYFGPGTRLLVL.